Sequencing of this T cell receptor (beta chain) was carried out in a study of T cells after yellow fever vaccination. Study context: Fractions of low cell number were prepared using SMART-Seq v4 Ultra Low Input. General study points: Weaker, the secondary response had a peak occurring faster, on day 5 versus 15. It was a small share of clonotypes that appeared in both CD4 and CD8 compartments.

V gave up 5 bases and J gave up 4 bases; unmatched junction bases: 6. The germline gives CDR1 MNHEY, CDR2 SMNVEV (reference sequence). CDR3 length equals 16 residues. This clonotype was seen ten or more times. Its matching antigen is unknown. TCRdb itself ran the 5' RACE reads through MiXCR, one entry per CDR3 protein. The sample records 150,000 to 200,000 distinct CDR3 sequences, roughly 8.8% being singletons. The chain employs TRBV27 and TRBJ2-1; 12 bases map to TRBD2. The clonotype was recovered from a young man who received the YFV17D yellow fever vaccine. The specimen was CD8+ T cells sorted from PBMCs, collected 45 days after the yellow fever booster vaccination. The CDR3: CASSPEGLAGYNEQFF. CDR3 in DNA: TGTGCCAGCAGTCCCGAGGGACTAGCGGGTTACAATGAGCAGTTCTTC.